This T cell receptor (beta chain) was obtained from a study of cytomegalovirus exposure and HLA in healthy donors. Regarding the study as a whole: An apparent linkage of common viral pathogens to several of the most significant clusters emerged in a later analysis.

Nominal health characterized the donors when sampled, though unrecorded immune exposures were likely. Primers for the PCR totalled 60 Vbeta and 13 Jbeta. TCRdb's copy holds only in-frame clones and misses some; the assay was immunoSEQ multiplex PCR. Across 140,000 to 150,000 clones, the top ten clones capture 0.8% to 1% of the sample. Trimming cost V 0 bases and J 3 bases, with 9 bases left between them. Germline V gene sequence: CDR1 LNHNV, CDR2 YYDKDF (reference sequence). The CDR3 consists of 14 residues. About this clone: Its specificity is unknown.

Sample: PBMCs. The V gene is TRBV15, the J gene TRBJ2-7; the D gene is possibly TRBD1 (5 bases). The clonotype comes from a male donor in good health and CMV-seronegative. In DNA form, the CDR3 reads TGTGCCACCAGCAGAGATAGACAGATCTACGAGCAGTACTTC. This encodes CATSRDRQIYEQYF.